Listed below are T cell receptor beta chains from one sample, sequenced in a study of control samples from healthy donors and cancer patients. Clones were sequenced by immunoSEQ multiplex PCR, and TCRdb holds only the in-frame ones, with some missing. Of tens of thousands of clones listed, 94% are singletons. Sequencing was carried out using blood. All receptors derive from a woman aged 30 to 39 in good health. Both conserved end residues are part of each CDR3. A D gene is named only where the DNA matches it firmly. Where a row states a size, it is once, few, many or the class of an expanded clone; other rows omit it.

j_call | clone_size | cdr3_length | v_call | d_call | cdr3_aa | cdr3_nt
TRBJ1-2 | . | 15 | TRBV5-1 | . | CASSSGPGGHYGYTF | TGCGCCAGCAGCTCTGGCCCGGGGGGCCACTATGGCTACACCTTC
TRBJ1-6 | once | 18 | TRBV7-2 | . | CASSPMGGLSSYNSPLHF | TGTGCCAGCAGCCCAATGGGGGGGCTAAGCTCCTATAATTCACCCCTCCACTTT
TRBJ2-1 | . | 17 | TRBV11-2 | TRBD2 | CASSLDSTSPPRDEQFF | TGTGCCAGCAGCTTAGATTCGACTAGCCCACCCCGCGATGAGCAGTTCTTC
TRBJ1-4 | . | 15 | TRBV5-5 | . | CASSLVWGLNEKLFF | TGTGCCAGCAGCTTGGTGTGGGGTCTAAATGAAAAACTGTTTTTT
TRBJ2-2 | . | 14 | TRBV7-2 | . | CASSLDSGTGELFF | TGTGCCAGCAGCTTAGATAGCGGCACCGGGGAGCTGTTTTTT
TRBJ1-2 | . | 10 | TRBV30 | . | CAWGQSGYTF | TGTGCCTGGGGACAGAGCGGCTACACCTTC
TRBJ1-2 | . | 15 | TRBV10-2 | TRBD1 | CASSEFRTGGYGYTF | TGCGCCAGCAGTGAGTTCCGGACAGGAGGCTATGGCTACACCTTC
TRBJ1-2 | . | 16 | TRBV30 | . | CAWNRFLRPPDYGYTF | TGTGCCTGGAACCGCTTTTTGAGACCACCGGACTATGGCTACACCTTC
TRBJ1-2 | once | 14 | TRBV7-9 | TRBD1 | CASSSMTGLVTYTF | TGTGCCAGCAGCTCCATGACAGGGTTGGTTACCTACACCTTC
TRBJ2-1 | . | 19 | TRBV4-2 | TRBD2 | CASSQGAGLAGGIYNEQFF | TGTGCCAGCAGCCAAGGGGCTGGTCTAGCGGGGGGGATTTACAATGAGCAGTTCTTC
TRBJ2-2 | . | 18 | TRBV9 | . | CASSAPRGRQLNTGELFF | TGTGCCAGCAGCGCACCACGGGGGAGACAATTGAACACCGGGGAGCTGTTTTTT
TRBJ1-2 | . | 14 | TRBV5-1 | TRBD1 | CASSLTGEGYGYTF | TGCGCCAGCAGCTTGACAGGGGAAGGCTATGGCTACACCTTC
TRBJ1-5 | . | 15 | TRBV28 | TRBD1 | CASSFKGASNQPQHF | TGTGCCAGCAGTTTTAAGGGGGCTAGCAATCAGCCCCAGCATTTT
TRBJ1-1 | . | 17 | TRBV5-6 | . | CASSSPRRGRGITEAFF | TGTGCCAGCAGCTCCCCGCGGAGAGGAAGGGGAATAACTGAAGCTTTCTTT
TRBJ1-6 | . | 16 | TRBV12-5 | . | CASVRGSTGSGSPLHF | TGTGCTAGTGTTCGGGGATCGACAGGCTCTGGTTCACCCCTCCACTTT
TRBJ1-1 | . | 13 | TRBV19 | . | CASRIIGNTEAFF | TGTGCCAGTAGAATAATCGGGAACACTGAAGCTTTCTTT
TRBJ1-2 | . | 13 | TRBV12-3/TRBV12-4 | . | CASSLQGTFGYTF | TGTGCCAGCAGTTTACAAGGGACATTTGGCTACACCTTC
TRBJ1-2 | . | 16 | TRBV10-2 | . | CASSESGNREVHGYTF | TGCGCCAGCAGTGAGTCGGGGAACAGGGAAGTTCATGGCTACACCTTC
TRBJ1-1 | . | 14 | TRBV5-8 | . | CASSFLGGATEAFF | TGTGCCAGCAGCTTTTTAGGGGGGGCTACTGAAGCTTTCTTT
TRBJ1-5 | . | 13 | TRBV7-8 | . | CASSRDINQPQHF | TGTGCCAGCAGCCGGGACATCAATCAGCCCCAGCATTTT
TRBJ1-1 | . | 16 | TRBV4-1 | . | CASSQPTTGRNTEAFF | TGCGCCAGCAGCCAGCCAACGACAGGTAGGAACACTGAAGCTTTCTTT
TRBJ2-2 | . | 14 | TRBV15 | . | CATSRDSNTGELFF | TGTGCCACCAGCAGAGATTCGAACACCGGGGAGCTGTTTTTT
TRBJ1-3 | once | 14 | TRBV6-4 | . | CASSDIKAGNTIYF | TGTGCCAGCAGTGACATTAAAGCTGGAAACACCATATATTTT
TRBJ1-1 | . | 14 | TRBV10-1 | TRBD1 | CASSAGTVNTEAFF | TGCGCCAGCAGCGCCGGGACAGTAAACACTGAAGCTTTCTTT
TRBJ1-6 | once | 13 | TRBV9 | . | CASSPGIRLPLHF | TGTGCCAGCAGCCCCGGTATAAGGCTTCCCCTCCACTTT
TRBJ2-5 | . | 15 | TRBV6-5 | . | CASSYSSRVWETQYF | TGTGCCAGCAGTTACTCGTCGCGGGTATGGGAGACCCAGTACTTC
TRBJ1-6 | once | 15 | TRBV7-9 | TRBD1 | CASSSGTGNNSPLHF | TGTGCCAGCAGCTCCGGGACAGGGAATAATTCACCCCTCCACTTT
TRBJ2-1 | . | 14 | TRBV7-9 | TRBD1 | CASSSGTGLNEQFF | TGTGCCAGCAGCTCAGGGACAGGTCTGAATGAGCAGTTCTTC
TRBJ1-3 | . | 17 | TRBV21-1 | . | CASSKPSGLISGNTIYF | TGTGCCAGCAGCAAGCCCTCGGGGCTGATCTCAGGAAACACCATATATTTT
TRBJ1-4 | . | 12 | TRBV3-1/TRBV3-2 | . | CASRRGNEKLFF | TGTGCCAGCCGCCGGGGAAATGAAAAACTGTTTTTT
TRBJ1-3 | . | 14 | TRBV3-1/TRBV3-2 | . | CASSPGEPGDTIYF | TGTGCCAGCAGCCCGGGTGAGCCGGGAGACACCATATATTTT
TRBJ1-1 | few | 14 | TRBV25-1 | TRBD1 | CASSQGAGGTEAFF | TGTGCCAGCAGTCAGGGGGCGGGGGGGACTGAAGCTTTCTTT